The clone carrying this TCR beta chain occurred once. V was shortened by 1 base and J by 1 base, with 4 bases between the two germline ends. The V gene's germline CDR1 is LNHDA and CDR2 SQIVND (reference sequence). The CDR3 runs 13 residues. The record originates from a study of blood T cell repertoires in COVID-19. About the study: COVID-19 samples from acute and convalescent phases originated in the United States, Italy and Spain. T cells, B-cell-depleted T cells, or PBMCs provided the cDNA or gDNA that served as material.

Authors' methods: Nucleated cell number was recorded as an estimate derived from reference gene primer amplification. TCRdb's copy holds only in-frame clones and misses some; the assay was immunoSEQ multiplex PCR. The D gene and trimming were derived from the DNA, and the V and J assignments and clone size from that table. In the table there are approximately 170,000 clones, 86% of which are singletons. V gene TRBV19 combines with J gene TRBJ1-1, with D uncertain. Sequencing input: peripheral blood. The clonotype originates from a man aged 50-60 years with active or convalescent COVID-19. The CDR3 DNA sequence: TGTGCCAGTAGTATAGTCTCGAACACTGAAGCTTTCTTT. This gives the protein CASSIVSNTEAFF.